The 20 T cell receptor beta chains listed next were all sequenced from one sample in a study of cytomegalovirus exposure and HLA in healthy donors. Profiling relied on immunoSEQ multiplex PCR, and the TCRdb table lists in-frame clones only, not all of them. Of some 60,000 clones detected, about 94% appear once; the ten largest clones hold less than 4.5%. Specimen: PBMCs. The origin of the receptors is a man younger than 35 in good health and CMV-seropositive.

The V call is TRBV5-1, the J call TRBJ2-5; D is uncertain. The CDR3 loop spans 14 amino acids. The V end was cut by 2 bases, the J end by 4 bases, with 12 bases between. CDR1 SGHRS and CDR2 YFSETQ come from the germline V gene. CDR3 protein: CASSLAYRSETQYF. CDR3 nucleotides: TGCGCCAGCAGCTTAGCTTACAGATCAGAGACCCAGTACTTC.

This chain joins TRBV29-1 and TRBJ2-7, with TRBD1 identical over 10 bases. J lost 0 bases, V lost 5 bases, and 7 bases had no gene match. Germline V gene lookup returns CDR1 SQVTM and CDR2 ANQGSEA. The CDR3 length is 15 residues. The CDR3 coding sequence is TGCAGCGTTTTTTGGAGGGACAGGGGCTCCTACGAGCAGTACTTC. Translating it yields CSVFWRDRGSYEQYF.

This clone was found once. The gene calls are TRBV10-3 and TRBJ1-4; TRBD1 might be the D (5 bases). The CDR3 covers 14 residues. V gave up 4 bases and J gave up 8 bases, with 14 bases separating them. Germline V CDR1 and CDR2: ENHRY, SYGVKD. The CDR3 loop reads CAISGTGGGEKLFF. CDR3 nucleotide sequence: TGTGCCATCAGTGGAACGGGGGGTGGAGAAAAACTGTTTTTT.

This chain links TRBV2 with TRBJ2-3, with 10 bases matching TRBD2. Germline V gene data show CDR1 as SNHLY and CDR2 as FYNNEI. V trimming: 7 bases; J trimming: 1 base; junction bases outside the gene matches: 8. There are 16 residues in the CDR3. The DNA of the CDR3 is TGTGCCAGCAATGGGCGGCTAGCGGGAGGCACAGATACGCAGTATTTT. Translation gives CASNGRLAGGTDTQYF.

In the case of this clone: At one end, the junction sequence differs from germline, possibly due to a read error. In DNA, the CDR3 is TGTGCCAGCACCGTAGAACCGACAGGGGTGGGGACTGAAGCTTTCTTT. It codes for CASTVEPTGVGTEAFF. The chain couples TRBV9 to TRBJ1-1; 8 bases map to TRBD1. The length of the CDR3 is 16 residues. Looked up from germline, CDR1 is SGDLS and CDR2 is YYNGEE.

The V gene is TRBV5-4, the J gene TRBJ1-1; possibly TRBD1 for D (6 bases). The CDR3 covers 17 residues. Germline loops: CDR1 SGHNT, CDR2 YYREEE (reference sequence). V lost 4 bases, J lost 0 bases, and 19 bases lay in between. The CDR3 protein is CASSPNPGQTMNTEAFF. The CDR3 DNA reads TGTGCCAGCAGCCCCAATCCCGGACAGACCATGAACACTGAAGCTTTCTTT.

This chain connects TRBV4-1 to TRBJ1-4; D is ambiguous. Trimming stripped 4 bases from V and 8 bases from J, with 11 bases between. The germline V gene encodes CDR1 MGHRA and CDR2 YSYEKL. The CDR3 spans 13 residues. The CDR3 nucleotides are TGCGCCAGCAGCCGAGAGGTGCGAGAAAAACTGTTTTTT. Its translation: CASSREVREKLFF.

The chain couples TRBV4-1 to TRBJ1-5, with TRBD1 matching 9 bases. The V segment lost 4 bases and the J segment 6 bases; nucleotides outside the gene matches: 1. The CDR3 length is 13 residues. Germline loops: CDR1 MGHRA, CDR2 YSYEKL. The CDR3 sequence is CASSRQGGQPQHF. The CDR3 DNA reads as TGCGCCAGCAGCCGACAGGGGGGTCAGCCCCAGCATTTT.

The chain uses TRBV12-5 and TRBJ2-3, with 7 bases that match TRBD2. The CDR3 runs to 15 residues. The J segment lost 5 bases and the V segment lost 4 bases, leaving 9 bases of the junction unmatched. In germline, CDR1 is LGHNT, CDR2 FRNRAP. The CDR3 nucleotides are TGTGCTAGTGGTTCTACGGGAGGTGCGGGAGATACGCAGTATTTT. Encoded protein: CASGSTGGAGDTQYF.

This clone was counted a single time. The V and J genes are TRBV19 and TRBJ1-1; TRBD1 matches 7 bases. Germline loops: CDR1 LNHDA, CDR2 SQIVND (reference sequence). This CDR3 has 16 amino acids. V lost 4 bases, J lost 4 bases, and 12 bases stayed unmatched. For the CDR3, the DNA is TGTGCCAGTAGTACAAAGGGCGGCAGGGGGAGCACTGAAGCTTTCTTT. Translated, it gives CASSTKGGRGSTEAFF.

This chain uses TRBV7-2 with TRBJ1-1; D gene unclear. Germline V gives CDR1 SGHTA, CDR2 FQGNSA. V dropped 3 bases and J dropped 4 bases, with 15 bases sitting between them. This CDR3 spans 15 amino acids. The CDR3 reads CASSFSSATTTEAFF. In DNA form, the CDR3 reads TGTGCCAGCAGCTTCTCCTCGGCGACAACCACTGAAGCTTTCTTT.

The chain couples TRBV5-1 to TRBJ1-2, with TRBD1 matching 8 bases. The CDR3 sequence is 15 residues long. CDR1 SGHRS and CDR2 YFSETQ come from the germline V gene. Trimming cost V 5 bases and J 5 bases; bases outside gene matches: 11. CDR3 DNA sequence: TGCGCCAGCAGTCCACAGGACAGGGTTGTATATGGCTACACCTTC. This codes for CASSPQDRVVYGYTF.

V gene TRBV28 combines with J gene TRBJ2-7; 7 nucleotides match TRBD2. V gave up 10 bases and J gave up 6 bases; unmatched junction bases: 15. Per germline, CDR1 MDHEN and CDR2 SYDVKM. The CDR3 runs to 14 residues. This CDR3 reads CATSVGREIGEQYF. DNA of the CDR3: TGTGCCACTAGCGTTGGGCGGGAGATTGGCGAGCAGTACTTC.

This chain connects TRBV11-2 to TRBJ1-2, with a possible D match to TRBD1 (6 bases). V was trimmed by 4 bases and J by 3 bases, leaving 15 bases between them. The CDR3 loop spans 15 amino acids. Looked up from germline, CDR1 is SGHAT and CDR2 is FQNNGV. The CDR3 sequence is CASSSLGGRDYGYTF. CDR3 sequence (DNA): TGTGCCAGCAGCTCACTGGGGGGGCGCGACTATGGCTACACCTTC. Full variable domain (remainder filled in from reference TRBV11-2 and TRBJ1-2): EAGVAQSPRYKIIEKRQSVAFWCNPISGHATLYWYQQILGQGPKLLIQFQNNGVVDDSQLPKDRFSAERLKGVDSTLKIQPAKLEDSAVYLCASSSLGGRDYGYTFGSGTRLTVV.

This clone was picked up one time. This chain uses TRBV5-4 with TRBJ1-2; 7 positions agree with TRBD1. The germline V gene encodes CDR1 SGHNT and CDR2 YYREEE (reference sequence). Germline trimming cut 4 bases from V and 0 bases from J; bases unmatched to any gene: 9. The CDR3 runs to 16 residues. Here the CDR3 DNA reads TGTGCCAGCAGCCAACGGACAGGCGGAACTAACTATGGCTACACCTTC. Translating gives CASSQRTGGTNYGYTF.

The rearrangement joins TRBV5-6 to TRBJ2-7, with D hard to call. CDR3 size: 11 residues. V was cut by 0 bases and J by 7 bases, with 5 bases left in between. Germline-derived CDR1 and CDR2 are SGHDT and YYEEEE. In nucleotides, the CDR3 is TGTGCCAGCAGCTTGGCCCGGGAGCAGTACTTC. Its translation: CASSLAREQYF.

The chain carries TRBV25-1 and TRBJ1-4; D is undetermined. Germline V CDR1 and CDR2: MGHDK, SYGVNS. Trimming shortened V by 7 bases and J by 5 bases, and 11 bases separated the two germline ends. CDR3 length equals 13 residues. The CDR3 sequence: CASMSGGNEKLFF. The DNA of the CDR3 is TGTGCCAGCATGTCCGGCGGGAATGAAAAACTGTTTTTT.

The chain uses TRBV27 and TRBJ1-1; D gene ambiguous. Germline loops: CDR1 MNHEY, CDR2 SMNVEV (reference sequence). There are 15 residues in the CDR3. The V end was cut by 2 bases, the J end by 5 bases, with 15 bases between. In nucleotides, the CDR3 is TGTGCCAGCAGTTTAATATGGCAGGCTGGAACTGAAGCTTTCTTT. Protein sequence: CASSLIWQAGTEAFF.

V gene TRBV6-1 combines with J gene TRBJ2-2, with a possible D match to TRBD2 (6 bases). The V and J ends lost 6 bases and 0 bases respectively, with 11 bases between them. The germline V gene encodes CDR1 MNHNS and CDR2 SASEGT. This CDR3 is 15 amino acids long. The CDR3 bases are TGTGCCAGCAGCTCGTGGGGGGCGAACACCGGGGAGCTGTTTTTT. Protein: CASSSWGANTGELFF.

V is TRBV18 and J is TRBJ2-7; 13 bases are shared with TRBD2. After removal of 4 bases from V and 6 bases from J, the junction contained 6 bases not matched to a gene. This CDR3 contains 15 residues. Germline CDR1 reads KGHSH; CDR2 reads LQKENI. In DNA form, the CDR3 reads TGTGCCAGCTCACGACTAGCGGGGGGTATTGGCGAGCAGTACTTC. It yields the protein CASSRLAGGIGEQYF.